The 22 T cell receptor beta chains presented below share a single source sample, sequenced in a study of T cell responses to AZD1222 COVID-19 vaccine (dated by TCRdb to the early 2020s). Receptor amplification or capture employed the immunoSEQ multiplex PCR assay. TCRdb re-hosts the immuneACCESS table, in-frame sequences only. Its copies lack some clones; in the studies checked, an unresolved V gene accounts for under half of them, and the cause for the rest is not known. Present in this sample are approximately 150,000 clones, around 90% of which were seen just once. Clones ranked in the top ten supply around 3% of the sample. The intended sense of this specimen's time point label: baseline before first vaccination. The material was peripheral blood, obtained on day 0 of AZD1222 vaccination. These receptors originate from an adult in good health.

This clone was seen a handful of times. The chain uses TRBV28 and TRBJ2-7; possibly TRBD2 for D (6 bases). The CDR3 is made up of 20 amino acids. Trimming cost V 2 bases and J 5 bases, with 31 bases left between them. Germline loops: CDR1 MDHEN, CDR2 SYDVKM. The CDR3 reads CASSLRWFPTGGKTKDEQYF. In DNA, the CDR3 is TGTGCCAGCAGTTTACGGTGGTTCCCGACTGGCGGGAAGACGAAGGACGAGCAGTACTTC.

The CDR3: CASSIVQWNTEAFF. In DNA, the CDR3 is TGTGCCAGTAGTATAGTCCAATGGAACACTGAAGCTTTCTTT. The chain joins TRBV19 to TRBJ1-1; no definite D call. The V gene's germline CDR1 is LNHDA and CDR2 SQIVND (reference sequence). The CDR3 totals 14 residues. V was shortened by 1 base and J by 1 base, with 7 bases between the two germline ends. Complete variable domain (other parts from reference TRBV19 and TRBJ1-1): DGGITQSPKYLFRKEGQNVTLSCEQNLNHDAMYWYRQDPGQGLRLIYYSQIVNDFQKGDIAEGYSVSREKKESFPLTVTSAQKNPTAFYLCASSIVQWNTEAFFGQGTRLTVV.

V is TRBV4-2 and J is TRBJ2-1; no definite D call. Germline V lookup: CDR1 LGHNA, CDR2 YNFKEQ. V was cut by 1 base and J by 0 bases, with 10 bases left in between. This CDR3 is built from 16 residues. The CDR3 DNA sequence: TGTGCCAGCAGCCAAGGTCCCATTAGCTCCTACAATGAGCAGTTCTTC. Residues: CASSQGPISSYNEQFF.

Written as DNA, the CDR3 is TGCAGCGTTGAAGGGGTCTCCTACGAGCAGTACTTC. Amino acids: CSVEGVSYEQYF. The chain employs TRBV29-1 and TRBJ2-7; D gene unclear. The CDR3 totals 12 residues. Germline CDR1 and CDR2: SQVTM and ANQGSEA. Trimming removed 1 base at V and 0 bases at J, with 4 bases between.

The rearrangement uses TRBV27 and TRBJ1-1, with D perhaps TRBD1 (5 bases). From germline, CDR1 is MNHEY and CDR2 SMNVEV (reference sequence). The CDR3 loop spans 16 amino acids. Trimming removed 6 bases at V and 7 bases at J, with 24 bases between. Here the CDR3 DNA reads TGTGCCAGCAGCCGACCGGGGACGCAGAAATACGGTGAAGCTTTCTTT. Residues: CASSRPGTQKYGEAFF.

A word on this clone: Other nucleotide sequences in the sample specify the same CDR3. The V and J genes are TRBV20-1 and TRBJ2-1, with D unclear. Germline assignment: CDR1 DFQATT and CDR2 SNEGSKA (reference sequence). V was clipped by 0 bases and J by 6 bases, with 3 bases between them. CDR3 size: 11 residues. CDR3 protein: CSARDGNEQFF. The DNA of the CDR3 is TGCAGTGCTAGAGATGGCAATGAGCAGTTCTTC.

The gene calls are TRBV19 and TRBJ1-5; a weak D match, TRBD1 (6 bases). V was pared by 6 bases and J by 3 bases, with 9 bases between. Germline-derived CDR1 and CDR2 are LNHDA and SQIVND (reference sequence). The CDR3 totals 13 residues. CDR3 nucleotides: TGTGCCAGTAGCACAGGGCTCAATCAGCCCCAGCATTTT. This codes for CASSTGLNQPQHF. Supplemented by reference TRBV19 and TRBJ1-5, the full variable domain reads DGGITQSPKYLFRKEGQNVTLSCEQNLNHDAMYWYRQDPGQGLRLIYYSQIVNDFQKGDIAEGYSVSREKKESFPLTVTSAQKNPTAFYLCASSTGLNQPQHFGDGTRLSIL.

This rearrangement joins TRBV4-2 to TRBJ2-4; 12 bases line up with TRBD2. Germline CDR1 is LGHNA and CDR2 is YNFKEQ. V lost 0 bases and J lost 2; bases outside the gene matches: 8. The CDR3 covers 19 residues. In DNA form, the CDR3 reads TGTGCCAGCAGCCAAGACTTACTAGCGGGGGGACATCCCAAAAACATTCAGTACTTC. It specifies CASSQDLLAGGHPKNIQYF.

This rearrangement joins TRBV6-5 to TRBJ2-1; D possibly corresponds to TRBD2 (6 bases). V shed 6 bases and J shed 8 bases, with 20 bases lying between them. This CDR3 spans 15 amino acids. Germline V gene lookup returns CDR1 MNHEY and CDR2 SVGAGI. In nucleotides, the CDR3 is TGTGCCAGCAGGCCCCGGGAGCAGCCGAGCGATGAGCAGTTCTTC. Translated, it gives CASRPREQPSDEQFF.

The CDR3 coding sequence is TGTGCCAGCAGCCCCCCCGGGACTAGGTTCACCGGGGAGCTGTTTTTT. As protein: CASSPPGTRFTGELFF. J is TRBJ2-2 and V is TRBV7-9; TRBD2 matches at 8 bases. The CDR3 extends over 16 amino acids. J lost 4 bases, V lost 5 bases, and 9 bases had no gene match. CDR1 SEHNR and CDR2 FQNEAQ come from the germline V gene (reference sequence).

The chain carries TRBV11-3 and TRBJ2-5, with 7 nucleotides matching TRBD1. The CDR3 runs to 14 residues. Germline V gene sequence: CDR1 SGHNT, CDR2 YENEEA. The J segment lost 3 bases and the V segment lost 5 bases, leaving 6 bases of the junction unmatched. The CDR3 reads CASSLRQGEETQYF. The CDR3 DNA reads as TGTGCCAGCAGCCTCAGACAGGGTGAAGAGACCCAGTACTTC. Drawing the rest from reference TRBV11-3 and TRBJ2-5, the complete variable domain is EAGVVQSPRYKIIEKKQPVAFWCNPISGHNTLYWYLQNLGQGPELLIRYENEEAVDDSQLPKDRFSAERLKGVDSTLKIQPAELGDSAVYLCASSLRQGEETQYFGPGTRLLVL.

The chain carries TRBV11-2 and TRBJ2-1, with 9 positions matching TRBD2. Per germline, CDR1 SGHAT and CDR2 FQNNGV. The CDR3 spans 18 residues. Trimming at V came to 2 bases and at J to 8 bases, leaving 16 bases not matched to a gene. For the CDR3, the DNA is TGTGCCAGCAGCTTAACTGTGTTAGCGGGAGCCTCCTCCTATGAGCAGTTCTTC. Protein: CASSLTVLAGASSYEQFF.

V usage is TRBV19 and J usage is TRBJ1-1, with a weak D call TRBD1 (5 bases). The CDR3 runs to 11 residues. V was pared by 5 bases and J by 10 bases, with 11 bases between. The V gene's germline CDR1 is LNHDA and CDR2 SQIVND (reference sequence). In DNA, the CDR3 is TGTGCCAGTAGTTGGACATGGGCAGCTTTCTTT. This encodes CASSWTWAAFF. Using reference TRBV19 and TRBJ1-1 for the parts outside the CDR3, the full variable domain is DGGITQSPKYLFRKEGQNVTLSCEQNLNHDAMYWYRQDPGQGLRLIYYSQIVNDFQKGDIAEGYSVSREKKESFPLTVTSAQKNPTAFYLCASSWTWAAFFGQGTRLTVV.

This chain joins TRBV5-4 and TRBJ2-7; 7 nucleotides agree with TRBD2. The CDR3 covers 14 residues. With 1 base clipped from V and 7 bases from J, the junction kept 8 bases outside the gene matches. Germline V gene lookup returns CDR1 SGHNT and CDR2 YYREEE (reference sequence). The CDR3 protein is CASSLTRLAVEQYF. The CDR3 DNA is TGTGCCAGCAGCTTGACTCGGCTAGCGGTAGAGCAGTACTTC.

In DNA form, the CDR3 reads TGTGCCAGCAGTTACTCGATAAGGGGAGGAAACACCATATATTTT. This encodes CASSYSIRGGNTIYF. This sequence joins TRBV6-5 and TRBJ1-3, with D possibly matching TRBD1 (5 bases). The V end lost 0 bases, the J end lost 4 bases, and 10 bases lay between the germline ends. This CDR3 has 15 amino acids. Germline CDR1 MNHEY, CDR2 SVGAGI.

J is TRBJ1-3 and V is TRBV4-1; tentative D call: TRBD1 (6 bases). Trimming removed 4 bases from V and 0 bases from J, with 10 bases in between. The V gene's germline CDR1 is MGHRA and CDR2 YSYEKL. This CDR3 has 15 amino acids. In DNA, the CDR3 is TGCGCCAGCAGCCTAGACAGGCCCTCTGGAAACACCATATATTTT. Its protein product is CASSLDRPSGNTIYF.

V is TRBV6-5 and J is TRBJ2-1; 7 nucleotides align to TRBD2. J was trimmed by 4 bases and V by 0 bases; bases with no gene match: 6. This CDR3 spans 16 amino acids. Germline CDR1 is MNHEY and CDR2 is SVGAGI. The CDR3 spells CASSYSGTTPYNEQFF. The CDR3 DNA reads TGTGCCAGCAGTTACTCAGGGACTACCCCATACAATGAGCAGTTCTTC.

The chain is built from TRBV24-1 and TRBJ2-1; maybe TRBD2 (6 bases). V was trimmed by 4 bases and J by 5 bases, leaving 14 bases between them. Germline V gives CDR1 KGHDR, CDR2 SFDVKD. This CDR3 is 15 amino acids long. The DNA of the CDR3 is TGTGCCACCAGTGACCGGACGACGGGGGACAATGAGCAGTTCTTC. It codes for CATSDRTTGDNEQFF.

The rearrangement joins TRBV30 to TRBJ1-1; D possibly corresponds to TRBD1 (6 bases). The length of the CDR3 is 15 residues. V lost 4 bases to trimming and J lost 2 bases, with 17 bases between them. CDR1 is GTSNPN and CDR2 is SVGIG in the germline V gene (reference sequence). The CDR3: CAWTPTRGRNTEAFF. Here the CDR3 DNA reads TGTGCCTGGACCCCTACTCGGGGGCGCAACACTGAAGCTTTCTTT.

This chain links TRBV5-5 with TRBJ1-3, with a possible D match to TRBD1 (6 bases). The germline gives CDR1 SGHKS, CDR2 YYEKEE (reference sequence). This CDR3 has 19 residues. Between the trimmed V and J ends, which lost 1 base and 2 bases, there was a span of 22 bases. CDR3 sequence (DNA): TGTGCCAGCAGCTTGTATACCCCCCCCTACAGGGAAACTGGAAACACCATATATTTT. This encodes CASSLYTPPYRETGNTIYF.

The chain has TRBV19 and TRBJ2-7; D call uncertain. Germline CDR1 reads LNHDA; CDR2 reads SQIVND (reference sequence). This CDR3 spans 13 amino acids. The V gene lost 3 bases and the J gene lost 6 bases, with 12 bases spanning the gap. The CDR3 region is CASSMNGFGEQYF. CDR3 DNA: TGTGCCAGTAGTATGAACGGGTTTGGCGAGCAGTACTTC.

This rearrangement joins TRBV3-1 (or the pseudogene TRBV3-2) to TRBJ1-6; D is ambiguous. V lost 4 bases and J lost 8, with 15 bases in between. The CDR3 spans 15 residues. CDR1 and CDR2 from the germline V gene are LGHDT and YNNKEL (reference sequence). The DNA of the CDR3 is TGTGCCAGCAGCCCCCGGCCAGGACCGGATTCACCCCTCCACTTT. The encoded protein is CASSPRPGPDSPLHF.